The 24 T cell receptor beta chains below all came from one sample that was sequenced in a study of blood T cell repertoires in COVID-19. Measured with immunoSEQ multiplex PCR; TCRdb has only the in-frame clones, and not every one. The data contain a few hundred thousand clones, around 91% of them singletons. The specimen was PBMCs or T cells enriched from blood (not recorded which). These receptor sequences come from a woman aged 18-35 years with acute COVID-19.

The chain links TRBV6-5 to TRBJ1-6; D is ambiguous. This CDR3 has 13 amino acids. V dropped 5 bases and J dropped 7 bases, with 9 bases sitting between them. The germline gives CDR1 MNHEY, CDR2 SVGAGI. The CDR3 region is CASSKTGNSPLHF. CDR3 coding DNA: TGTGCCAGCAGTAAAACGGGGAATTCACCCCTCCACTTT.

The V and J genes are TRBV11-2 and TRBJ1-5, with 7 bases matching TRBD1. The CDR3 extends over 15 amino acids. V lost 5 bases, J lost 0 bases, and 4 bases stayed unmatched. Germline CDR1 reads SGHAT; CDR2 reads FQNNGV. The CDR3 DNA follows: TGTGCCAGCAGCCCTGGGACAGCTAGCAATCAGCCCCAGCATTTT. This sequence encodes CASSPGTASNQPQHF.

V gene TRBV28 combines with J gene TRBJ1-5, with TRBD1 as a possible D gene (6 bases). The CDR3 length is 15 residues. V shed 3 bases and J shed 1 base, with 10 bases lying between them. CDR1 MDHEN and CDR2 SYDVKM come from the germline V gene. The CDR3 spells CASSFTRGSNQPQHF. DNA for the CDR3: TGTGCCAGCAGTTTCACCAGGGGAAGCAATCAGCCCCAGCATTTT. The whole variable domain, remainder taken from reference TRBV28 and TRBJ1-5, is DVKVTQSSRYLVKRTGEKVFLECVQDMDHENMFWYRQDPGLGLRLIYFSYDVKMKEKGDIPEGYSVSREKKERFSLILESASTNQTSMYLCASSFTRGSNQPQHFGDGTRLSIL.

This clone turned up a few times. This chain links TRBV14 with TRBJ1-1; D is ambiguous. V shed 1 base and J shed 1 base, with 16 bases lying between them. The germline CDR1 and CDR2 sequences are SGHDN and FVKESK. This CDR3 comprises 17 residues. Here the CDR3 DNA reads TGTGCCAGCAGCCAAGGACTAGGTAGTTCGGGGAACACTGAAGCTTTCTTT. Its translation is CASSQGLGSSGNTEAFF. The variable domain in full, with the rest retrieved from reference TRBV14 and TRBJ1-1, is EAGVTQFPSHSVIEKGQTVTLRCDPISGHDNLYWYRRVMGKEIKFLLHFVKESKQDESGMPNNRFLAERTGGTYSTLKVQPAELEDSGVYFCASSQGLGSSGNTEAFFGQGTRLTVV.

V and J are TRBV4-1 and TRBJ2-1, with 11 nucleotides matching TRBD2. The CDR3 is made up of 17 amino acids. V gave up 0 bases and J gave up 8 bases; unmatched junction bases: 9. Germline V gene sequence: CDR1 MGHRA, CDR2 YSYEKL. The CDR3 coding sequence is TGCGCCAGCAGCCAAGACCCTAGCGGGAGGCCTGTGTATGAGCAGTTCTTC. Translated: CASSQDPSGRPVYEQFF.

The chain uses TRBV3-1 (or the pseudogene TRBV3-2) and TRBJ2-1; 9 bases match TRBD2. The germline CDR1 and CDR2 sequences are LGHDT and YNNKEL (reference sequence). V lost 4 bases to trimming and J lost 4 bases; unmatched junction nucleotides: 5. The CDR3 has 15 amino acids. The CDR3 sequence is CASSLGTSRYNEQFF. CDR3 bases: TGTGCCAGCAGCCTTGGGACTAGCCGGTACAATGAGCAGTTCTTC.

The genes are TRBV5-1 and TRBJ1-5, with a possible D match to TRBD1 (6 bases). There are 17 residues in the CDR3. The V gene's germline CDR1 is SGHRS and CDR2 YFSETQ. Trimming removed 0 bases at V and 6 bases at J, with 19 bases between. In DNA form, the CDR3 reads TGCGCCAGCAGCTTGGGAAACGGACAGAAAGAGAGTCAGCCCCAGCATTTT. Its translation: CASSLGNGQKESQPQHF.

This chain joins TRBV7-2 and TRBJ2-1; 8 nucleotides match TRBD1. V gave up 0 bases and J gave up 7 bases; unmatched junction bases: 8. CDR1 is SGHTA and CDR2 is FQGNSA in the germline V gene. The CDR3 length is 16 residues. The CDR3 coding sequence is TGTGCCAGCAGCTTAGCGCTTTTCAGGGGGCGGAATGAGCAGTTCTTC. As protein: CASSLALFRGRNEQFF.

V and J are TRBV29-1 and TRBJ1-1, with TRBD1 identical over 9 bases. Trimming removed 4 bases from V and 1 base from J; junction bases left unmatched: 10. The CDR3 loop spans 16 amino acids. Germline CDR1 reads SQVTM; CDR2 reads ANQGSEA. The CDR3 is CSVGDRVGLGNTEAFF. In nucleotides, the CDR3 is TGCAGCGTTGGGGACAGGGTAGGGTTAGGGAACACTGAAGCTTTCTTT.

The chain is built from TRBV11-2 and TRBJ1-2, with a possible D match to TRBD1 (5 bases). There are 16 residues in the CDR3. Deletions cut 5 bases from V and 0 bases from J, with 16 bases between. The V gene's germline CDR1 is SGHAT and CDR2 FQNNGV. In nucleotides, the CDR3 is TGTGCCAGCAGCCCCATAGGCGACAGACCTAACTATGGCTACACCTTC. It encodes CASSPIGDRPNYGYTF.

The chain is built from TRBV2 and TRBJ2-1, with a weak D call TRBD1 (6 bases). Germline values: CDR1 SNHLY, CDR2 FYNNEI. The CDR3 covers 15 residues. V lost 4 bases to trimming and J lost 5 bases, with 15 bases between them. In nucleotides, the CDR3 is TGTGCCAGCAGTGTAGGTACAGGGTCGGACAATGAGCAGTTCTTC. This codes for CASSVGTGSDNEQFF.

The V gene is TRBV7-2, the J gene TRBJ1-2; 9 bases line up with TRBD1. The CDR3 is 13 residues long. Germline V lookup: CDR1 SGHTA, CDR2 FQGNSA. V lost 6 bases to trimming and J lost 7 bases; unmatched junction nucleotides: 6. In DNA, the CDR3 is TGTGCCAGCAGGACAGGGGGAAGTAGTGGCTACACCTTC. It codes for CASRTGGSSGYTF.

The V call is TRBV5-6, the J call TRBJ2-7; perhaps TRBD1 as D (6 bases). This CDR3 has 15 residues. Germline values: CDR1 SGHDT, CDR2 YYEEEE. V was pared by 2 bases and J by 4 bases, with 16 bases between. CDR3 sequence reads: CASSFSWGRRYEQYF. The CDR3 DNA reads as TGTGCCAGCAGCTTTTCGTGGGGGCGGCGGTACGAGCAGTACTTC.

For this clone: Without the conserved terminal phenylalanine or tryptophan, this CDR3 likely stems from a read error. It is unclear where the CDR3 begins or ends on the DNA, so no DNA is shown, and the CDR3 is as TCRdb lists it. CDR3 sequence: CAISESRSSPESL. The gene calls are TRBV10-3 and TRBJ2-7; the DNA was not used to check the table's D call, TRBD2. The CDR3 has 13 residues if both end residues are counted. Germline assignment: CDR1 ENHRY and CDR2 SYGVKD.

The V and J genes are TRBV27 and TRBJ2-1, with D possibly being TRBD1 (6 bases). CDR1 and CDR2 from the germline V gene are MNHEY and SMNVEV (reference sequence). CDR3 length: 14 residues. V lost 6 bases and J lost 10, with 19 bases in between. CDR3 DNA: TGTGCCAGCAGCCTTAGGGGGTATAACGGGGAGCAGTTCTTC. Translating it yields CASSLRGYNGEQFF.

The chain joins TRBV6-5 to TRBJ2-1, with 11 bases that match TRBD1. The CDR3 has 15 residues. Trimming removed 6 bases from V and 5 bases from J; junction bases left unmatched: 6. Germline values: CDR1 MNHEY, CDR2 SVGAGI. This chain's CDR3 is CASRAGTGGHNEQFF. The CDR3 DNA sequence: TGTGCCAGCAGGGCAGGGACAGGGGGACACAATGAGCAGTTCTTC.

V is TRBV6-1 and J is TRBJ2-5; 7 nucleotides align to TRBD2. The junction had 3 bases not matched to a gene; V was cut back by 3 bases and J by 5 bases. The CDR3 covers 13 residues. CDR1 is MNHNS and CDR2 is SASEGT in the germline V gene. CDR3: CASSESSGETQYF. CDR3 nucleotide sequence: TGTGCCAGCAGTGAGAGTAGCGGGGAGACCCAGTACTTC.

V usage is TRBV7-9 and J usage is TRBJ2-1; D may be TRBD2 (5 bases). V was pared by 4 bases and J by 5 bases, with 15 bases between. Germline-derived CDR1 and CDR2 are SEHNR and FQNEAQ (reference sequence). CDR3 size: 15 residues. For the CDR3, the DNA is TGTGCCAGCAGCTGGGGAGCTGACAACGACAATGAGCAGTTCTTC. Translation gives CASSWGADNDNEQFF.

The chain combines TRBV5-1 with TRBJ1-3; no clear D. V was pared by 0 bases and J by 0 bases, with 7 bases between. The V gene's germline CDR1 is SGHRS and CDR2 YFSETQ. CDR3 length equals 15 residues. The DNA of the CDR3 is TGCGCCAGCAGCTTGGATCCCAGCTCTGGAAACACCATATATTTT. Protein product: CASSLDPSSGNTIYF. Complete variable domain (other parts from reference TRBV5-1 and TRBJ1-3): KAGVTQTPRYLIKTRGQQVTLSCSPISGHRSVSWYQQTPGQGLQFLFEYFSETQRNKGNFPGRFSGRQFSNSRSEMNVSTLELGDSALYLCASSLDPSSGNTIYFGEGSWLTVV.

The chain employs TRBV14 and TRBJ2-7; tentatively, D is TRBD2 (6 bases). The CDR3 has 15 amino acids. V was cut by 3 bases and J by 7 bases, with 19 bases left in between. Germline values: CDR1 SGHDN, CDR2 FVKESK. This chain's CDR3 is CASSHLLDYRGEQYF. In DNA form, the CDR3 reads TGTGCCAGCAGCCATCTTCTTGACTACCGGGGGGAGCAGTACTTC.

This clone was detected only a few times. The chain carries TRBV19 and TRBJ1-5, with 8 bases that match TRBD1. The CDR3 loop spans 14 amino acids. From germline, CDR1 is LNHDA and CDR2 SQIVND (reference sequence). The trim removed 6 bases at V and 7 bases at J, leaving 8 bases unmatched. The DNA for the CDR3 is TGTGCCAGTAGAGCCGGGACAGGTATCCAGCCCCAGCATTTT. This codes for CASRAGTGIQPQHF.

The rearrangement joins TRBV30 to TRBJ2-1; TRBD2 might be the D (7 bases). V was trimmed by 3 bases and J by 8 bases, leaving 20 bases between them. Germline V lookup: CDR1 GTSNPN, CDR2 SVGIG (reference sequence). This CDR3 is built from 15 residues. The CDR3, as DNA: TGTGCCTGGAGCCGTAGGGGGAGGGCCTTGGATGAGCAGTTCTTC. Translating gives CAWSRRGRALDEQFF.

This rearrangement joins TRBV6-2 or TRBV6-3 to TRBJ2-1, with TRBD2 matching over 8 bases. This CDR3 has 19 residues. V lost 2 bases, J lost 8 bases, and 20 bases stayed unmatched. Per the germline V gene, CDR1 is MNHEY and CDR2 is SVGEGT. The CDR3 region is CASSYPGLGGREKRDEQFF. The CDR3 DNA is TGTGCCAGCAGTTACCCGGGACTAGGGGGGCGGGAGAAGCGGGATGAGCAGTTCTTC.

The chain carries TRBV15 and TRBJ1-5; 10 nucleotides line up with TRBD1. Germline CDR1 and CDR2: LNHNV and YYDKDF (reference sequence). V shed 3 bases and J 3 bases; nucleotides not matched to a gene: 5. This CDR3 has 16 residues. CDR3 DNA sequence: TGTGCCACCAGCAGCGACAGGGGGCACGCCAATCAGCCCCAGCATTTT. Its protein is CATSSDRGHANQPQHF.